The TCR beta chain under discussion was sequenced for a study of T cell responses to AZD1222 COVID-19 vaccine. CDR1 and CDR2 (germline): KGHDR, SFDVKD. V was clipped by 3 bases and J by 5 bases, with 15 bases between them. CDR3 length: 15 amino acids. Sequencing was performed with immunoSEQ multiplex PCR; in TCRdb, only in-frame clones are kept and a portion is missing. The data hold tens of thousands of clones, with 65% to 80% observed a single time. This clone has more than one count but fewer than ten. This receptor was taken from an adult in good health. This rearrangement joins TRBV24-1 to TRBJ2-5; TRBD2 is a possible D gene (5 bases). The specimen was peripheral blood, collected on day 0 of AZD1222 vaccination. The CDR3 DNA is TGTGCCACCAGTGATCCAGGCTATCCGGGGGAGACCCAGTACTTC. Its protein is CATSDPGYPGETQYF.